This TCR beta chain was captured by sequencing in a study of blood T cell repertoires in COVID-19. Study background: Samples representing acute and convalescent COVID-19 were sourced from the United States, Italy and Spain. T cells, B-cell-depleted T cells, or PBMCs provided the cDNA or gDNA that served as material.

Method: immunoSEQ multiplex PCR; TCRdb's copy keeps in-frame clones and lacks some. Among fewer than 300,000 clones listed, roughly 91% were seen once. This clone was counted only a few times. Self-reported history from a screening survey and questionnaire set each donor's cohort. Recovered status applied to Cohort 3 donors who had two consecutive negative PCRs. It also applied to those with clearance or with symptom resolution. This clonotype was obtained from a man between 35 and 55 years old who had recovered from COVID-19. What was sequenced was PBMCs or T cells enriched from blood (not recorded which).

The CDR3 nucleotides are TGTGCCAGCAGTTTTGGGCCTGAAGCTTTCTTT. The encoded protein is CASSFGPEAFF. The V and J genes are TRBV6-5 and TRBJ1-1; D gene ambiguous. Germline CDR1 and CDR2: MNHEY and SVGAGI. Trimming stripped 4 bases from V and 6 bases from J, with 6 bases between. The CDR3 sequence is 11 residues long.